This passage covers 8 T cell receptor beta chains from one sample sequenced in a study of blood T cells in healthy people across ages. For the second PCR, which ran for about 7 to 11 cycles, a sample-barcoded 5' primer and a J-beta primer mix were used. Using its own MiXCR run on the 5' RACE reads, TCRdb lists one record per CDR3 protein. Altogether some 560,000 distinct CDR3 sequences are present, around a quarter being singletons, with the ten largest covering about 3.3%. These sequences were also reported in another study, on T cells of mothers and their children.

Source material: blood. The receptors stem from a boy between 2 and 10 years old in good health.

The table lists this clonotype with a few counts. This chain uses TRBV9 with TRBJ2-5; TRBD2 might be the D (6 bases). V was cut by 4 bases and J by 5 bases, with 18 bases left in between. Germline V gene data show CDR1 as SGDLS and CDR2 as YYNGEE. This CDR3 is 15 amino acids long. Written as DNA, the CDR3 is TGTGCCAGCAGCTTGACGACAGCCGGAGGGGAGACCCAGTACTTC. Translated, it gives CASSLTTAGGETQYF.

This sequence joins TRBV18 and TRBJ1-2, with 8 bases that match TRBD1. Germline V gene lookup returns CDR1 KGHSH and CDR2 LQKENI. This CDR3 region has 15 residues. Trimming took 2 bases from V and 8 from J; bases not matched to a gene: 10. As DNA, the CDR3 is TGTGCCAGCTCACCAACAGGGGGTCGTTCTGGGGGCTACACCTTC. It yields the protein CASSPTGGRSGGYTF.

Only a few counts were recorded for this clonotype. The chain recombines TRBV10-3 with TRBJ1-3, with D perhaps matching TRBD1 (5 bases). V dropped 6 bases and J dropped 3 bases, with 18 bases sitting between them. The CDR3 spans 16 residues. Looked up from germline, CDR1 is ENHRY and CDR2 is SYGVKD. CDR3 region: CAISRGRLGVGNTIYF. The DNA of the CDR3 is TGTGCCATCAGCCGGGGACGCCTGGGCGTTGGAAACACCATATATTTT.

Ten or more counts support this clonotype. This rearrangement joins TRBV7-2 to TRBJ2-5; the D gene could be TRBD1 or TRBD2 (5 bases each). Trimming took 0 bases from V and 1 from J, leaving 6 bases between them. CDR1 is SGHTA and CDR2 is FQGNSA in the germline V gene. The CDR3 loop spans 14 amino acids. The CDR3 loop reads CASSLAGPQETQYF. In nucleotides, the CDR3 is TGTGCCAGCAGCTTAGCGGGACCCCAAGAGACCCAGTACTTC.

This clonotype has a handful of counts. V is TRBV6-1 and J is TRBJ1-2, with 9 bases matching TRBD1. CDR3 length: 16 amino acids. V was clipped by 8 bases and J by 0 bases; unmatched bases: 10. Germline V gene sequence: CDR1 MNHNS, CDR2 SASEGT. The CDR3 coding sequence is TGTGCCAGCGCCCCGGGACAGGGACCTTCTAACTATGGCTACACCTTC. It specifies CASAPGQGPSNYGYTF.

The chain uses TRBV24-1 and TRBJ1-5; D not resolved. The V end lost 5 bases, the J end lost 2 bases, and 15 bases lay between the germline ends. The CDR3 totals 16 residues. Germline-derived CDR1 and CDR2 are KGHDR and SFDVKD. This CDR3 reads CATSGAEGVRNQPQHF. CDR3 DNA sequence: TGTGCCACCAGTGGGGCGGAGGGAGTGCGCAATCAGCCCCAGCATTTT.

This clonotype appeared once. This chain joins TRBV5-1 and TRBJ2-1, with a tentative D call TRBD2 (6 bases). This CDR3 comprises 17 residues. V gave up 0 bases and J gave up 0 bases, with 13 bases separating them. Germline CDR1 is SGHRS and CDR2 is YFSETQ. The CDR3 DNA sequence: TGCGCCAGCAGCTTGGGGTCTGGGGGGAGCTCCTACAATGAGCAGTTCTTC. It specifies CASSLGSGGSSYNEQFF.

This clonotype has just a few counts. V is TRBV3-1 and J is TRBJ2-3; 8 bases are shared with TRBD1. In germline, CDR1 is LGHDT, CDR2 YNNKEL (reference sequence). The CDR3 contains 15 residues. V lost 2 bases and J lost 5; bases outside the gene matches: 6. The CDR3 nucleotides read TGTGCCAGCAGCCAAAGACAGGGGTATCGAGATACGCAGTATTTT. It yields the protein CASSQRQGYRDTQYF.